The rows below give T cell receptor beta chains drawn from one sample of a study of cytomegalovirus exposure and HLA in healthy donors. Assay: immunoSEQ multiplex PCR; the TCRdb copy retains only in-frame clones and omits some. In the table there are fewer than 150,000 clones, roughly 76% of which are singletons. Sequenced input: PBMCs. These receptors all stem from a man aged 45-60 years in good health and CMV-seropositive. The CDR3 runs from the conserved cysteine through the conserved F or W. Each record gives: V gene, J gene, D gene, clone size, CDR3 protein, CDR3 DNA. A D gene is named only where the DNA matches it firmly. Size values are once, few and many counts, or a class for expanded clones, and some rows have none.

TRBV5-4	TRBJ2-7	-	-	CASSGPMYEQYF	TGTGCCAGCAGCGGGCCGATGTACGAGCAGTACTTC
TRBV5-1	TRBJ1-2	-	-	CASSLESVNYGYTF	TGCGCCAGCAGCTTGGAATCAGTTAACTATGGCTACACCTTC
TRBV7-9	TRBJ2-7	TRBD2	-	CSSSPRTSGGYSYEQYF	TGTTCCAGCAGCCCCAGGACTAGCGGGGGTTATTCCTACGAGCAGTACTTC
TRBV4-3	TRBJ2-3	TRBD2	-	CASSLGGGFTDTQYF	TGCGCCAGCAGCCTCGGGGGGGGTTTCACAGATACGCAGTATTTT
TRBV5-4	TRBJ2-5	TRBD2	few	CASSSSGGAGETQYF	TGTGCCAGCAGTTCAAGCGGGGGGGCCGGAGAGACCCAGTACTTC
TRBV2	TRBJ2-7	TRBD1	-	CASSGGDRGSYEQYF	TGTGCCAGCAGTGGGGGGGACAGGGGATCCTACGAGCAGTACTTC
TRBV29-1	TRBJ2-1	-	-	CSGSRDGGPDNEQLF	TGCAGCGGCTCCAGGGACGGAGGGCCAGACAATGAGCAGCTCTTC
TRBV7-6	TRBJ2-7	TRBD1	-	CASSSGTGGPYEQYF	TGTGCCAGCAGCTCCGGGACAGGGGGGCCCTACGAGCAGTACTTC
TRBV11-2	TRBJ2-5	-	-	CASSFSSGQGGETQYF	TGTGCCAGCAGCTTTTCCAGCGGACAGGGAGGGGAGACCCAGTACTTC
TRBV6-5	TRBJ1-4	TRBD1	once	CASSPTGGREKLFF	TGTGCCAGCAGTCCGACAGGGGGGAGGGAAAAACTGTTTTTT
TRBV4-3	TRBJ1-2	-	-	CASSQDRVQIYGYTF	TGCGCCAGCAGCCAAGATAGAGTTCAAATCTATGGCTACACCTTC
TRBV6-5	TRBJ2-1	TRBD2	-	CASKRGPHNEQFF	TGTGCCAGCAAGCGGGGGCCCCACAATGAGCAGTTCTTC
TRBV18	TRBJ1-3	TRBD1	-	CASTGALLSGNTIYF	TGTGCCAGCACAGGGGCGTTGCTCTCTGGAAACACCATATATTTT
TRBV5-4	TRBJ2-7	TRBD2	-	CASSEGLAGDFYEQYF	TGTGCCAGCAGCGAGGGACTAGCGGGAGATTTCTACGAGCAGTACTTC
TRBV27	TRBJ1-1	TRBD1	-	CASRLGQGRWNTEAFF	TGTGCCAGCAGGCTCGGACAGGGGCGGTGGAACACTGAAGCTTTCTTT
TRBV4-3	TRBJ1-4	-	few	CASSQDYGGAEKLFF	TGCGCCAGCAGCCAAGATTATGGGGGCGCGGAAAAACTGTTTTTT
TRBV15	TRBJ2-5	-	-	CATSSGRGSGETQYF	TGTGCCACCAGCAGCGGAAGGGGGAGTGGAGAGACCCAGTACTTC
TRBV15	TRBJ1-4	TRBD1	once	CATSRGGQGLLEKLFF	TGTGCCACCAGCAGAGGGGGACAGGGACTTCTTGAAAAACTGTTTTTT
TRBV7-8	TRBJ2-7	TRBD1	once	CASSQSLLTGGYEQYF	TGTGCCAGCAGCCAAAGTCTACTGACAGGGGGCTACGAGCAGTACTTC
TRBV28	TRBJ1-2	TRBD1	-	CASSTTGGYYGYTF	TGTGCCAGCAGTACGACAGGGGGCTACTATGGCTACACCTTC
TRBV6-1	TRBJ1-5	-	-	CASSHKNTNQPQHF	TGTGCCAGCAGTCATAAAAACACGAATCAGCCCCAGCATTTT
TRBV30	TRBJ1-5	-	-	CAWSVEAQPDQPQHF	TGTGCCTGGAGTGTAGAGGCTCAACCAGATCAGCCCCAGCATTTT
TRBV19	TRBJ1-2	-	-	CASSTQQGRGYGYTF	TGTGCCAGTAGTACCCAACAGGGTCGAGGCTATGGCTACACCTTC
TRBV18	TRBJ2-1	TRBD2	-	CASSPSTSGGGFSYNEQFF	TGTGCCAGCTCACCAAGTACTAGCGGGGGGGGATTCTCCTACAATGAGCAGTTCTTC
TRBV27	TRBJ1-3	-	-	CASSSAGNTIYF	TGTGCCAGCAGTTCCGCTGGAAACACCATATATTTT
TRBV29-1	TRBJ2-3	-	once	CSVRGSGTDTQYF	TGCAGCGTAAGGGGGTCGGGCACAGATACGCAGTATTTT
TRBV25-1	TRBJ1-4	TRBD1	-	CASSEPGQGDEKLFF	TGTGCCAGCAGTGAACCGGGACAGGGTGATGAAAAACTGTTTTTT
TRBV6-5	TRBJ2-7	-	few	CASSYSNSATYEQYF	TGTGCCAGCAGTTACTCGAATAGCGCTACCTACGAGCAGTACTTC
TRBV5-1	TRBJ1-2	TRBD1	-	CASSPIGQGTYGYTF	TGCGCCAGCAGCCCTATTGGACAGGGGACCTATGGCTACACCTTC
TRBV9	TRBJ1-2	-	once	CASSVVGAGYTF	TGTGCCAGCAGCGTTGTGGGAGCCGGCTACACCTTC
TRBV6-1	TRBJ1-5	TRBD1	once	CASSESTGRRQPQHF	TGTGCCAGCAGTGAATCGACAGGGAGGCGGCAGCCCCAGCATTTT
TRBV2	TRBJ1-1	-	-	CASSLGGSMNTEAFF	TGTGCCAGCAGTCTCGGGGGGAGCATGAACACTGAAGCTTTCTTT
TRBV6-1	TRBJ2-6	-	few	CASSEGGSGANVLTF	TGTGCCAGCAGTGAAGGCGGGTCTGGGGCCAACGTCCTGACTTTC
TRBV5-4	TRBJ1-3	-	-	CASSAAGNSGNTIYF	TGTGCCAGCAGCGCCGCCGGGAACTCTGGAAACACCATATATTTT
TRBV29-1	TRBJ2-1	TRBD1	-	CSVARQGMNNEQFF	TGCAGCGTTGCCAGACAGGGGATGAACAATGAGCAGTTCTTC
TRBV5-4	TRBJ1-3	-	-	CASSRGGRPSGNTIYF	TGTGCCAGCAGCCGGGGGGGGCGCCCCTCTGGAAACACCATATATTTT
TRBV7-9	TRBJ1-1	-	few	CASSLGGVPTEAFF	TGTGCCAGCAGCTTAGGCGGGGTGCCCACTGAAGCTTTCTTT
TRBV5-1	TRBJ2-7	TRBD2	-	CASSLDGGSSSYEQYF	TGCGCCAGCAGCTTGGATGGCGGGAGTAGCTCCTACGAGCAGTACTTC
TRBV18	TRBJ1-5	-	-	CASSPTVGGSNQPQHF	TGTGCCAGCTCACCCACCGTGGGGGGAAGCAATCAGCCCCAGCATTTT
TRBV7-9	TRBJ1-1	-	-	CASSLAREMSGTEAFF	TGTGCCAGCAGCTTAGCGCGGGAGATGAGTGGCACTGAAGCTTTCTTT
TRBV28	TRBJ2-1	TRBD2	-	CASSTPSGLYNEQFF	TGTGCCAGCAGTACCCCTAGCGGGTTATACAATGAGCAGTTCTTC
TRBV18	TRBJ1-2	-	-	CASSPPSGPIFYGYTF	TGTGCCAGCTCACCACCTTCAGGGCCTATATTTTATGGCTACACCTTC
TRBV9	TRBJ1-2	-	-	CASRGESGYTF	TGTGCCAGCCGCGGAGAGAGCGGCTACACCTTC
TRBV9	TRBJ2-1	TRBD2	-	CASSLKRGAYNEQFF	TGTGCCAGCAGCTTAAAGCGGGGGGCCTACAATGAGCAGTTCTTC
TRBV16	TRBJ2-4	-	-	CASSSGGFQNIQYF	TGTGCCAGCAGCTCTGGGGGGTTCCAAAACATTCAGTACTTC
TRBV4-2	TRBJ2-1	TRBD2	-	CASSQDVGGGLVEQFF	TGTGCCAGCAGCCAAGATGTGGGGGGGGGTTTAGTTGAGCAGTTCTTC
TRBV27	TRBJ1-5	TRBD1	-	CASKGAGSNQPQHF	TGTGCCAGCAAGGGGGCCGGGAGCAATCAGCCCCAGCATTTT
TRBV5-1	TRBJ1-1	-	-	CASSKMTGNTEAFF	TGCGCCAGCAGCAAGATGACAGGGAACACTGAAGCTTTCTTT
TRBV4-1	TRBJ2-1	TRBD2	once	CASSHGGSTEQFF	TGCGCCAGCAGCCACGGGGGGAGTACTGAGCAGTTCTTC
TRBV15	TRBJ1-5	-	-	CATSRARNSNQPQHF	TGTGCCACCAGCAGAGCGCGGAACAGCAATCAGCCCCAGCATTTT
TRBV5-1	TRBJ2-7	TRBD2	-	CASSPGGSISYEQYF	TGCGCCAGCAGCCCGGGGGGGTCGATCTCCTACGAGCAGTACTTC
TRBV7-6	TRBJ2-7	-	few	CASSLAAGTYEQYF	TGTGCCAGCAGCTTAGCGGCAGGAACCTACGAGCAGTACTTC
TRBV5-5	TRBJ1-6	-	-	CASSFRPGYNSPLHF	TGTGCCAGCAGCTTCAGGCCAGGGTATAATTCACCCCTCCACTTT
TRBV9	TRBJ2-3	-	-	CASSVASTDTQYF	TGTGCCAGCAGCGTAGCTTCTACTGATACGCAGTATTTT